The entry that follows covers one T cell receptor (beta chain) sequence. Its antigen is unknown. The data originate from a study of T cells in localized non-small cell lung cancer. Study-level points and caveats: Heterogeneity stays possible, as sequencing covered only one tumor region. There was higher T cell clonality in uninvolved adjacent lung than in tumor, and it was highest there. There was an association of higher blood T cell density with longer overall survival. A median of around 60 of the top 100 tumor clones appeared in adjacent lung, which was paired and uninvolved.

Libraries were prepared by immunoSEQ multiplex PCR; TCRdb keeps only in-frame clonotypes and omits some of them. The sample records fewer than 90,000 clones, approximately 84% being singletons. This TCR was sampled from a man aged 40 to 75 with stage I lung adenocarcinoma. Sequenced material: peripheral blood, taken before any cancer treatment.

As DNA, the CDR3 is TGTGCCAGTAGTATTATGAGGGCTACGAACACTGAAGCTTTCTTT. This codes for CASSIMRATNTEAFF. V gene TRBV19 combines with J gene TRBJ1-1; D remains ambiguous. V was pared by 3 bases and J by 1 base, with 12 bases between. This CDR3 contains 15 residues. Germline V CDR1 and CDR2: LNHDA, SQIVND (reference sequence).